Below, 15 T cell receptor beta chains from the same sample are listed, as sequenced in a study of T-cell memory formation after mild COVID-19. TCRdb re-derived calls from the 5' RACE reads in MiXCR, one entry per CDR3 protein. The sample records hundreds of thousands of distinct CDR3 sequences, 15% to 20% being singletons. The specimen was PBMCs or a T cell subset sorted from them (not recorded which). All receptors come from a man younger than 35 who had mild COVID-19 (a few samples of this study predate the infection). Cell type and time point are not known.

This clonotype turned up a few times. The chain links TRBV10-3 to TRBJ2-3; no clear D. CDR1 and CDR2 (germline): ENHRY, SYGVKD. The CDR3 is 16 amino acids. Between the trimmed V and J ends, which lost 2 bases and 0 bases, there was a span of 12 bases. Here the CDR3 reads CAISEMIATSTDTQYF. The CDR3 DNA is TGTGCCATCAGTGAGATGATAGCCACTAGCACAGATACGCAGTATTTT.

The chain joins TRBV4-1 to TRBJ2-7; D ambiguous. Looked up from germline, CDR1 is MGHRA and CDR2 is YSYEKL. V lost 2 bases to trimming and J lost 4 bases, with 9 bases between them. The CDR3 runs to 13 residues. The CDR3 here is CASSQREGYEQYV. The CDR3 DNA reads TGCGCCAGCAGCCAAAGGGAAGGATACGAGCAGTACGTC.

V gene TRBV12-3 or TRBV12-4 combines with J gene TRBJ1-3, with 8 bases matching TRBD1. Unmatched junction bases numbered 9, after V lost 7 bases and J lost 4 bases. CDR3 size: 15 residues. CDR3 DNA sequence: TGTGCCAGCACCGCCTCCAGGGGGCAAGGAAACACCATATATTTT. It yields the protein CASTASRGQGNTIYF.

The rearrangement links TRBV20-1 to TRBJ2-5; 7 nucleotides agree with TRBD1. Looked up from germline, CDR1 is DFQATT and CDR2 is SNEGSKA (reference sequence). The CDR3 spans 14 residues. V lost 3 bases to trimming and J lost 7 bases; unmatched junction nucleotides: 11. The CDR3 loop reads CSARETGLWGTQYF. The CDR3 DNA reads as TGCAGTGCTAGGGAGACAGGGCTCTGGGGGACCCAGTACTTC.

The rearrangement joins TRBV20-1 to TRBJ1-1; D perhaps matches TRBD1 (6 bases). V was pared by 5 bases and J by 2 bases, with 15 bases between. The CDR3 consists of 14 residues. CDR1 is DFQATT and CDR2 is SNEGSKA in the germline V gene (reference sequence). The CDR3 reads CSAWGEQGNTEAFF. The CDR3 DNA follows: TGCAGTGCTTGGGGAGAACAGGGAAACACTGAAGCTTTCTTT.

The genes are TRBV13 and TRBJ2-2, with D uncertain. The CDR3 contains 13 residues. CDR1 and CDR2 from the germline V gene are PRHDT and FYEKMQ (reference sequence). Trimming took 1 base from V and 5 from J, leaving 5 bases between them. CDR3 DNA sequence: TGTGCCAGCAGCTTAGAAGGGACCGGGGAGCTGTTTTTT. Translation: CASSLEGTGELFF.

The rearrangement links TRBV7-2 to TRBJ2-7; 7 positions agree with TRBD2. J lost 3 bases, V lost 6 bases, and 11 bases had no gene match. The CDR3 is 15 amino acids. Germline lookup yields CDR1 SGHTA and CDR2 FQGNSA. CDR3 nucleotide sequence: TGTGCCAGCAGTCCCCTGGCGTCGGGGGGCTACGAGCAGTACGTC. Its translation: CASSPLASGGYEQYV.

This clonotype was detected a few times. The chain combines TRBV7-2 with TRBJ2-4, with D possibly being TRBD1 (6 bases). Trimming cost V 1 base and J 7 bases, with 23 bases left between them. Germline V lookup: CDR1 SGHTA, CDR2 FQGNSA. The CDR3 runs to 18 residues. The CDR3 protein is CASSLGPDRDNEANIQYF. CDR3 DNA: TGTGCCAGCAGCTTAGGACCAGACCGGGACAACGAGGCCAACATTCAGTACTTC.

The J gene is TRBJ2-5, the V gene TRBV20-1, with 14 positions matching TRBD2. The CDR3 covers 14 residues. Trimming at V came to 3 bases and at J to 3 bases, leaving 0 bases not matched to a gene. CDR1 is DFQATT, CDR2 SNEGSKA, per germline (reference sequence). CDR3 amino acids: CSARGLAGEETQYF. In DNA, the CDR3 is TGCAGTGCTAGGGGACTAGCGGGAGAAGAGACCCAGTACTTC.

This clonotype was picked up one time. This sequence joins TRBV4-2 and TRBJ1-5; TRBD1 might be the D (5 bases). Per the germline V gene, CDR1 is LGHNA and CDR2 is YNFKEQ. The CDR3 spans 15 residues. V was pared by 3 bases and J by 3 bases, with 12 bases between. The CDR3 protein is CASSQVSGNNQPQHF. In DNA form, the CDR3 reads TGTGCCAGCAGCCAGGTTTCAGGGAACAATCAGCCCCAGCATTTT.

The chain is built from TRBV7-2 and TRBJ2-7; TRBD1 agrees at 9 bases. The CDR3 consists of 16 residues. Germline trimming cut 5 bases from V and 6 bases from J; bases unmatched to any gene: 14. Germline V gene data show CDR1 as SGHTA and CDR2 as FQGNSA. Written as DNA, the CDR3 is TGTGCCAGCAGCGCGACTTGGACAGGGGAGTCCCTCGAGCAGTACTTC. Translated, it gives CASSATWTGESLEQYF.

This chain joins TRBV7-2 and TRBJ2-7; D might be TRBD2 (5 bases). CDR1 and CDR2 (germline): SGHTA, FQGNSA. V lost 5 bases and J 7 bases, leaving 18 bases between the germline ends. The CDR3 has 14 residues. CDR3 amino acids: CASSPGGPPGEQYF. CDR3 DNA: TGTGCCAGCAGCCCCGGCGGGCCCCCGGGGGAGCAGTACTTC.

The sample holds a few counts of this clonotype. V gene TRBV20-1 combines with J gene TRBJ1-6; TRBD1 might be the D (5 bases). Between the trimmed V and J ends, which lost 3 bases and 0 bases, there was a span of 21 bases. Germline CDR1 DFQATT, CDR2 SNEGSKA (reference sequence). CDR3 length equals 19 residues. The DNA for the CDR3 is TGCAGTGCTAGTTTCCCCGGGACTGACCCTAGCTCCTATAATTCACCCCTCCACTTT. The encoded protein is CSASFPGTDPSSYNSPLHF.

This clonotype has only a few counts. The J gene is TRBJ2-2, the V gene TRBV5-1; D is unresolved. The ends were cut back, 1 base at V and 1 base at J, with 11 bases in the middle. The CDR3 totals 16 residues. Looked up from germline, CDR1 is SGHRS and CDR2 is YFSETQ. CDR3 DNA sequence: TGCGCCAGCAGCTTGACCGAGTTTTTGAACACCGGGGAGCTGTTTTTT. Protein: CASSLTEFLNTGELFF.

The genes are TRBV7-2 and TRBJ1-5; D gene unclear. Germline V gene lookup returns CDR1 SGHTA and CDR2 FQGNSA. Trimming took off 4 bases at V and 7 bases at J, with 8 bases between the two ends. This CDR3 contains 12 residues. The CDR3 loop is CASSSNSQPQHF. As DNA, the CDR3 is TGTGCCAGCAGCTCCAACTCACAGCCCCAGCATTTT. Full variable domain (remainder filled in from reference TRBV7-2 and TRBJ1-5): GAGVSQSPSNKVTEKGKDVELRCDPISGHTALYWYRQSLGQGLEFLIYFQGNSAPDKSGLPSDRFSAERTGGSVSTLTIQRTQQEDSAVYLCASSSNSQPQHFGDGTRLSIL.